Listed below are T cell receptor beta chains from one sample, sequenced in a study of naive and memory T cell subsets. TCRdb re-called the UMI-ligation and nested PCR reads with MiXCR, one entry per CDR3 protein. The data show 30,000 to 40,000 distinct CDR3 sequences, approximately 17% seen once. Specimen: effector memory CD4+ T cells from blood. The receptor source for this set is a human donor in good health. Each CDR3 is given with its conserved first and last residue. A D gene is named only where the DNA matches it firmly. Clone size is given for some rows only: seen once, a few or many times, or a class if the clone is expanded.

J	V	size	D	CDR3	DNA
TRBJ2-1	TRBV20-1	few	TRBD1	CSARDRDRVFDEQFF	TGCAGTGCTAGAGACCGGGACAGGGTATTCGATGAGCAGTTCTTC
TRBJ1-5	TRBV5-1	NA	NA	CASATGPLGSNQPQHF	TGCGCCAGCGCGACAGGCCCCTTGGGTAGCAATCAGCCCCAGCATTTT
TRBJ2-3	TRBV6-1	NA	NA	CASSDGLHTDTQYF	TGTGCCAGCAGCGATGGACTGCACACAGATACGCAGTATTTT
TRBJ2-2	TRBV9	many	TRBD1	CASSVSGTGWTGELFF	TGTGCCAGCAGCGTTTCCGGGACAGGATGGACCGGGGAGCTGTTTTTT
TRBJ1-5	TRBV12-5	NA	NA	CASGLGQGLSNQPQHF	TGTGCTAGTGGTTTGGGCCAGGGGCTTAGCAATCAGCCCCAGCATTTT
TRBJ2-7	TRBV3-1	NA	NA	CASSQGVSEQYF	TGTGCCAGCAGCCAAGGGGTGAGCGAGCAGTACTTC
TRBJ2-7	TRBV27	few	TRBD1	CASSLDRRYSYEQYF	TGTGCCAGCAGTTTGGACAGGCGCTACTCCTACGAGCAGTACTTC
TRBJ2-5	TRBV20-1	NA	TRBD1	CSARRIAPPMRGQGAVPQETQYF	TGCAGTGCTAGACGTATAGCCCCGCCCATGAGAGGACAGGGGGCTGTCCCTCAAGAGACCCAGTACTTC
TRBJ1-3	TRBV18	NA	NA	CASSPSALGLAGNTIYF	TGTGCCAGCTCACCTTCGGCGCTGGGGCTCGCTGGAAACACCATATATTTT
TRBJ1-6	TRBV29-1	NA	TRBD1	CSVIYAGTGAFTLFSPLHF	TGCAGCGTAATATATGCCGGGACAGGGGCATTTACATTGTTTTCACCCCTCCACTTT
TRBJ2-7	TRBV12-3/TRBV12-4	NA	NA	CASSPLRAIAEQYF	TGTGCCAGCAGCCCTCTAAGAGCCATAGCCGAGCAGTACTTC
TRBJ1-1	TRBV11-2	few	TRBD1	CASSKQGDTEAFF	TGTGCCAGCAGCAAACAGGGGGACACTGAAGCTTTCTTT
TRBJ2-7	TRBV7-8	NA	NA	CASSLVHDYEQYF	TGTGCCAGCAGCTTAGTGCACGACTACGAGCAGTACTTC
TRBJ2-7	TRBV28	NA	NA	CASTGTSYEQYF	TGTGCCAGCACGGGGACGTCCTACGAGCAGTACTTC
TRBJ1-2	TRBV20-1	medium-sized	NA	CSASSQRIYGYTF	TGCAGTGCCAGTTCCCAGCGGATCTATGGCTACACCTTC
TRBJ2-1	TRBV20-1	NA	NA	CSARLVSSYNEQFF	TGCAGTGCCCGGTTAGTATCCTCCTACAATGAGCAGTTCTTC
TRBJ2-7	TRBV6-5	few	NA	CASRGGSYEQYF	TGTGCCAGCAGAGGGGGGTCCTACGAGCAGTACTTC
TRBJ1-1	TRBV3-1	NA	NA	CASSQGSEAFF	TGTGCCAGCAGCCAAGGTTCTGAAGCTTTCTTT
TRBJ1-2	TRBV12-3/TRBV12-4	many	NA	CASSLGQGVWYGYTF	TGTGCCAGCAGTTTAGGTCAGGGAGTATGGTATGGCTACACCTTC
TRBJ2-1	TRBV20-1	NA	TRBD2	CSAIRTSGMPFDEQFF	TGCAGTGCTATCAGGACTAGCGGGATGCCCTTCGATGAGCAGTTCTTC
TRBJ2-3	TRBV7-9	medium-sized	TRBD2	CASRPWLADTDTQYF	TGTGCCAGCCGCCCGTGGCTAGCGGACACAGATACGCAGTATTTT
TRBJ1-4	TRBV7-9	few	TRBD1	CASSLGSSGGPNEKLFF	TGTGCCAGCAGCTTAGGTTCTTCAGGGGGCCCTAATGAAAAACTGTTTTTT
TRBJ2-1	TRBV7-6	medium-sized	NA	CASSLAGGSPNEQFF	TGTGCCAGCAGCTTAGCGGGGGGCAGCCCTAATGAGCAGTTCTTC
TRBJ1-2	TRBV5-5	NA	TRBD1	CASSPDTNRDRGRGYTF	TGTGCCAGCAGCCCAGACACAAACCGGGACAGGGGCAGGGGCTACACCTTC
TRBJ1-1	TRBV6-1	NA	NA	CASSHKQNTEAFF	TGTGCCAGCAGTCATAAACAGAACACTGAAGCTTTCTTT
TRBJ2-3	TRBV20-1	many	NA	CSAKKRDSHLHTQYF	TGCAGTGCTAAAAAACGGGACTCCCACTTGCATACGCAGTATTTT
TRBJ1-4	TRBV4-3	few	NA	CASSQLAGAREKLFF	TGCGCCAGCAGCCAACTTGCGGGGGCTCGGGAAAAACTGTTTTTT
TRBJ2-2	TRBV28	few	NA	CASSRPRAHGELFF	TGTGCCAGCAGTCGCCCGAGGGCGCACGGGGAGCTGTTTTTT
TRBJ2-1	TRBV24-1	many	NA	CATSREGWTNEQFF	TGTGCCACCAGTAGAGAGGGATGGACCAATGAGCAGTTCTTC
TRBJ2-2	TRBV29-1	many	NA	CSAKQTGNTGELFF	TGCAGCGCTAAACAAACAGGGAACACCGGGGAGCTGTTTTTT
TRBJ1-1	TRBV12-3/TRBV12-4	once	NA	CASSSLQGAEDFF	TGTGCCAGCAGTTCGTTACAGGGTGCTGAAGATTTCTTT
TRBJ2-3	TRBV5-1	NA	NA	CASSPGDSRTDTQYF	TGCGCCAGCAGCCCGGGGGACAGTCGCACAGATACGCAGTATTTT
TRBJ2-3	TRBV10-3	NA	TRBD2	CAISERGSPAGVWYF	TGTGCCATCAGTGAGCGTGGGAGTCCAGCGGGAGTTTGGTATTTT
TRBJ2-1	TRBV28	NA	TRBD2	CASLRHRGGSYNEQFF	TGTGCCAGCCTCCGTCACCGGGGGGGCTCCTACAATGAGCAGTTCTTC
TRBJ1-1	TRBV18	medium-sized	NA	CASSPRDTLNTEAFF	TGTGCCAGCTCACCCCGGGACACACTGAACACTGAAGCTTTCTTT
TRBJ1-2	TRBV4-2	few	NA	CASSQEIEGSYGYTF	TGTGCCAGCAGCCAAGAAATTGAAGGATCCTATGGCTACACCTTC
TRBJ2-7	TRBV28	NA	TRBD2	CASSPGTSGSSYEQYF	TGTGCCAGCAGTCCCGGGACTAGCGGGAGCTCCTACGAGCAGTACTTC
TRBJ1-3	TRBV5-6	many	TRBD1	CASSLRTGVRWGNTIYF	TGTGCCAGCAGCTTGCGCACAGGGGTCCGGTGGGGAAACACCATATATTTT
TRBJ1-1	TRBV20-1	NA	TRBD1	CSAITGTGRTEAFF	TGCAGTGCTATCACCGGGACAGGAAGGACTGAAGCTTTCTTT
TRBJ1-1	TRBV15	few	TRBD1	CATSSRQGARGNTEAFF	TGTGCCACCAGCAGTAGACAGGGGGCGAGGGGGAACACTGAAGCTTTCTTT
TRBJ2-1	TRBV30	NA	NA	CAWSVRVEQFF	TGTGCCTGGAGTGTACGGGTTGAGCAGTTCTTC
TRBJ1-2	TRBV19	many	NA	CASQRNYGYTF	TGTGCCAGTCAGCGTAACTATGGCTACACCTTC
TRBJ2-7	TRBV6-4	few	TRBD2	CASSGPNGTRSSSPYEQYF	TGTGCCAGCAGTGGCCCCAACGGGACTAGGAGCTCGTCGCCCTACGAGCAGTACTTC
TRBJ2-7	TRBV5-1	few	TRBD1	CASSQVPDRGQDEQYF	TGCGCCAGCAGCCAGGTACCGGACAGGGGGCAGGACGAGCAGTACTTC
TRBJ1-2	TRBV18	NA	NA	CASSPPGQYGYTF	TGTGCCAGCTCACCGCCCGGACAGTATGGCTACACCTTC
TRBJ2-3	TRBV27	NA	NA	CASSLSGRPTDTQYF	TGTGCCAGCAGTTTATCGGGGCGACCCACAGATACGCAGTATTTT
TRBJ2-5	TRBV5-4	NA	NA	CASSLRDGETQYF	TGTGCCAGCAGCTTGAGGGATGGTGAGACCCAGTACTTC
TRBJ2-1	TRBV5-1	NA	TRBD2	CASSIAGELYNEQFF	TGCGCCAGCAGTATAGCGGGAGAACTCTACAATGAGCAGTTCTTC
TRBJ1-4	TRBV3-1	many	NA	CASSPGYWEKLFF	TGTGCCAGCAGCCCGGGCTATTGGGAAAAACTGTTTTTT
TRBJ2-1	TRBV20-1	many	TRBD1	CSARAIRTGGHNEQFF	TGCAGTGCAAGGGCTATAAGGACAGGGGGCCACAATGAGCAGTTCTTC
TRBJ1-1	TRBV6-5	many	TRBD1	CASSRGQGSTTEAFF	TGTGCCAGCAGTCGCGGACAGGGCTCGACCACTGAAGCTTTCTTT
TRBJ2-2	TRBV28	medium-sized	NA	CASRGFGDTGELFF	TGTGCCAGCAGGGGTTTCGGAGACACCGGGGAGCTGTTTTTT
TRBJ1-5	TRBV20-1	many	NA	CSASGASNQPQHF	TGCAGTGCTAGTGGGGCTAGCAATCAGCCCCAGCATTTT
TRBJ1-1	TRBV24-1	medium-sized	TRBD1	CATRSRDRVNTEAFF	TGTGCCACCAGGAGTCGAGACAGGGTCAACACTGAAGCTTTCTTT
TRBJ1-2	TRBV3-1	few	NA	CASSQGRNNYGYTF	TGTGCCAGCAGCCAAGGGCGCAATAACTATGGCTACACCTTC